This T cell receptor (beta chain) was obtained from a study of human T cells and chemical hapten exposure. Across the whole study: Alopecia areata, totalis or universalis affected patients, mainly female. Whole-study findings and limits: Alopecia affected the donors, so their immune response may differ from healthy people's.

TCRdb itself ran the RACE reads through MiXCR, one entry per CDR3 protein. Here the sample spans about 120,000 distinct CDR3 sequences, 9% to 14% being singletons. The time point is: patch test 1, 2 weeks after DPC sensitization. Treatment given: therapeutic diphenylcyclopropenone sensitization with weekly scalp DPC. Unmatched junction bases numbered 13, after V lost 7 bases and J lost 6 bases. Germline V gene lookup returns CDR1 MRHNA and CDR2 SNTAGT. This CDR3 is 16 amino acids long. This clonotype was found many times. Its antigen is not known. The clonotype comes from a woman between 45 and 60 years old with alopecia areata. Some clones in this sample may be carry-over from other donors' samples. Sequenced here: whole blood, sampled in connection with sensitization to the hapten diphenylcyclopropenone (DPC). The chain joins TRBV6-4 to TRBJ2-1, with 9 nucleotides matching TRBD1. The CDR3 DNA sequence: TGTGCCAGCAAGCAATCCGGGGACAGGGCCACCAATGAGCAGTTCTTC. It translates to CASKQSGDRATNEQFF.